This T cell receptor (beta chain) was recovered during a study of vaccination and CD4 T cells after COVID-19. Study summary: Collection of post-COVID samples occurred a median around 96 days after diagnosis, spanning a range of 35 to 161. Cells received overlapping spike peptides from SARS-CoV-2, HCoV-NL63, HCoV-OC43 and HCoV-229E as stimulation.

Note on this clonotype: What it recognizes is unknown.

V was pared by 6 bases and J by 1 base, with 9 bases between. Germline CDR1 and CDR2: MNHNS and SASEGT. The CDR3 has 13 residues. Regarding treatment: roughly 11-day PBMC culture with coronavirus spike peptide pools or control peptides (ViraFEST assay). Using peptide pools, antigen-specific T cells were expanded in ViraFEST before TCRs were sequenced. The Oncomine TCR Beta short-read assay was what sequenced the DNA obtained from cultured CD4+ T cells. Cultured CD4+ T cells were the source of extracted genomic DNA. TCRdb called the PCR reads again in MiXCR, with one record for every CDR3 protein. The sample lists about 14,000 distinct CDR3 sequences, about half seen once, with over 9.5% in the top ten.

The sequencing sample was made of CD4+ T cells from blood, cultured in vitro. The chain couples TRBV6-1 to TRBJ2-5; D possibly corresponds to TRBD1 (6 bases). The clonotype comes from a human donor who had recovered from COVID-19. CDR3 DNA sequence: TGTGCCAGCAGGGACAGCGGCCAAGAGACCCAGTACTTC. As protein: CASRDSGQETQYF.